This TCR beta chain was identified during a study of T cells in Graves' hyperthyroidism and ophthalmopathy. Trimming took off 2 bases at V and 4 bases at J, with 5 bases between the two ends. The length of the CDR3 is 12 residues. Germline V lookup: CDR1 KGHSH, CDR2 LQKENI. From RNA transcripts, TCR beta CDR3 regions were amplified. The HTBI primer set drove a first-round RT-PCR of the TCR CDR3. TCRdb called the multiplex PCR reads again in MiXCR, with one record for every CDR3 protein. The sample records about 400,000 distinct CDR3 sequences, approximately 15% being singletons. The table lists this clonotype with a few counts.

Sample: blood. The sequence derives from a woman younger than 30 with Graves' hyperthyroidism. V gene TRBV18 combines with J gene TRBJ2-5; D gene unclear. CDR3 nucleotides: TGTGCCAGCTCACCAGAGTTAGAGACCCAGTACTTC. Protein: CASSPELETQYF.